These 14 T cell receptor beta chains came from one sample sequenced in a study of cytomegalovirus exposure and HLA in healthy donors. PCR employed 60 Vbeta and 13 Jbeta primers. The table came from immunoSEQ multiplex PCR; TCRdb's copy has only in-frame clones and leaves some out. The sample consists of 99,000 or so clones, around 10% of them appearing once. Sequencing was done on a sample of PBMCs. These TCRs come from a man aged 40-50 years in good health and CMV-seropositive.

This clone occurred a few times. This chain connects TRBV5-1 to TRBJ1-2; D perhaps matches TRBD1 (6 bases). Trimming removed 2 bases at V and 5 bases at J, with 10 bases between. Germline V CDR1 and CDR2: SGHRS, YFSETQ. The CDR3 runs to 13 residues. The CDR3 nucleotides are TGCGCCAGCAGCTTCGGCCAGGGGTATGGCTACACCTTC. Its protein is CASSFGQGYGYTF.

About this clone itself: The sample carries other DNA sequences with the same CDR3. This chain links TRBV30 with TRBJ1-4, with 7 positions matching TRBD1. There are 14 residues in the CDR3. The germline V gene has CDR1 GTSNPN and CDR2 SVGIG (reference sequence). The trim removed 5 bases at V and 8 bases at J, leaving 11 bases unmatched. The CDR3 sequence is CAWSYETGTEKLFF. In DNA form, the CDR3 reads TGTGCCTGGTCATATGAGACAGGGACGGAAAAACTGTTTTTT.

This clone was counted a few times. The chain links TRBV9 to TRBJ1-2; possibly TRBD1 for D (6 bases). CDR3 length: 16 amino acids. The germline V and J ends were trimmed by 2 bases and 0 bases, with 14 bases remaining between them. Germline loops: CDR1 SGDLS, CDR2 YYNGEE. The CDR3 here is CASSVGRGSPNYGYTF. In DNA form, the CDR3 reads TGTGCCAGCAGCGTGGGCAGGGGATCCCCTAACTATGGCTACACCTTC.

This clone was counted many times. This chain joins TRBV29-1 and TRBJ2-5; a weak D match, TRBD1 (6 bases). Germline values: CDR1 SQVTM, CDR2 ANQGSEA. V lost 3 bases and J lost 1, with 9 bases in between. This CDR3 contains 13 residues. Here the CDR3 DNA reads TGCAGCGTTGAGGGGACACGCCAAGAGACCCAGTACTTC. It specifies CSVEGTRQETQYF.

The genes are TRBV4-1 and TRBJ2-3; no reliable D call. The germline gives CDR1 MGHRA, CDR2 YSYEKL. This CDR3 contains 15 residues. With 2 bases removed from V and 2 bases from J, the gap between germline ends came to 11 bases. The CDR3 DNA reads TGCGCCAGCAGCCAATCCGTAGTCCCCACAGATACGCAGTATTTT. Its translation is CASSQSVVPTDTQYF.

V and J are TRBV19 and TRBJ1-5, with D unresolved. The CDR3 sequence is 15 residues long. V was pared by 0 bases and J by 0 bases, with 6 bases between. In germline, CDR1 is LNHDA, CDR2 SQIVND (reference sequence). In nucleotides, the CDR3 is TGTGCCAGTAGTATAGATTCCCGTAGCAATCAGCCCCAGCATTTT. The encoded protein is CASSIDSRSNQPQHF.

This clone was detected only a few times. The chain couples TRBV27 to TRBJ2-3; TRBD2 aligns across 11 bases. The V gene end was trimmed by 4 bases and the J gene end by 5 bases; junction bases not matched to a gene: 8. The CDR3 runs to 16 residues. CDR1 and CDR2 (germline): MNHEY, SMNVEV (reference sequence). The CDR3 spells CASSSIAGGREDTQYF. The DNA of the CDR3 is TGTGCCAGCAGTTCAATAGCGGGAGGGCGGGAAGATACGCAGTATTTT.

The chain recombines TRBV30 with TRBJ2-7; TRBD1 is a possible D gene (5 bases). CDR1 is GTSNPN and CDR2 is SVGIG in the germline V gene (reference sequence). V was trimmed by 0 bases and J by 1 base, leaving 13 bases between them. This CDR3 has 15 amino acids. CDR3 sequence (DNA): TGTGCCTGGAGTGTACAGGACATCCGATCCTACGAGCAGTACTTC. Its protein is CAWSVQDIRSYEQYF.

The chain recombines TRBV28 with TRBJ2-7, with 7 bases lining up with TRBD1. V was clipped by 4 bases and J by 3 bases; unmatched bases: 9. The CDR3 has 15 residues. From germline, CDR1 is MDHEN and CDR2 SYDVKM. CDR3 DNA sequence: TGTGCCAGCAGTTCTCACAAGGGGGCGAGCTACGAGCAGTACTTC. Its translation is CASSSHKGASYEQYF.

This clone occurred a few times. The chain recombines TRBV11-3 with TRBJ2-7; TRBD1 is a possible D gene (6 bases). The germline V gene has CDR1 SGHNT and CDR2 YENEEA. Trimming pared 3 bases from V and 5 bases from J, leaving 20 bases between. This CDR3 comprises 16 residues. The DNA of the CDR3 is TGTGCCAGCAGCTTCCCCCCCGCAGGGGAGATCCACGAGCAGTACTTC. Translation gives CASSFPPAGEIHEQYF.

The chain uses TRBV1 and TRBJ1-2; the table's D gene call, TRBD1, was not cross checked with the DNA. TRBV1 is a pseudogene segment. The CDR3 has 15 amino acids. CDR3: CTSSQRDRNDYGYTF. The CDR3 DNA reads TGCACCAGCAGCCAGAGGGACAGGAACGACTATGGCTACACCTTC.

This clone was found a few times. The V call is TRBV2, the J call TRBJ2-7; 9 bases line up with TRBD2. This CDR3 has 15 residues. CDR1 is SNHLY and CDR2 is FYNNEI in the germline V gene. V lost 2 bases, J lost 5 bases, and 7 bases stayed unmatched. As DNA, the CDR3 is TGTGCCAGCAGTGAAACGGCTAGCGGGACCCACGAGCAGTACTTC. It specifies CASSETASGTHEQYF.

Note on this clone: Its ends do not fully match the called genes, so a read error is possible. The CDR3 nucleotides read TGTGCCAGCAGCTTATCGCGGGGCAACCAAGAGACCCGGTACTTC. It specifies CASSLSRGNQETRYF. This sequence joins TRBV11-3 and TRBJ2-5, with a weak D call TRBD2 (6 bases). Germline values: CDR1 SGHNT, CDR2 YENEEA. The CDR3 length is 15 residues.

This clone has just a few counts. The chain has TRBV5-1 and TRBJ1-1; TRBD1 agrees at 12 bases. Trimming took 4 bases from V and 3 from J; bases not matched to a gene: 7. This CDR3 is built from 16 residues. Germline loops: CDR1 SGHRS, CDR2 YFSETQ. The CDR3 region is CASSEGQGARDTEAFF. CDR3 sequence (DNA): TGCGCCAGCAGCGAGGGACAGGGGGCGCGCGACACTGAAGCTTTCTTT. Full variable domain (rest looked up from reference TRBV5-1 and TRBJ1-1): KAGVTQTPRYLIKTRGQQVTLSCSPISGHRSVSWYQQTPGQGLQFLFEYFSETQRNKGNFPGRFSGRQFSNSRSEMNVSTLELGDSALYLCASSEGQGARDTEAFFGQGTRLTVV.